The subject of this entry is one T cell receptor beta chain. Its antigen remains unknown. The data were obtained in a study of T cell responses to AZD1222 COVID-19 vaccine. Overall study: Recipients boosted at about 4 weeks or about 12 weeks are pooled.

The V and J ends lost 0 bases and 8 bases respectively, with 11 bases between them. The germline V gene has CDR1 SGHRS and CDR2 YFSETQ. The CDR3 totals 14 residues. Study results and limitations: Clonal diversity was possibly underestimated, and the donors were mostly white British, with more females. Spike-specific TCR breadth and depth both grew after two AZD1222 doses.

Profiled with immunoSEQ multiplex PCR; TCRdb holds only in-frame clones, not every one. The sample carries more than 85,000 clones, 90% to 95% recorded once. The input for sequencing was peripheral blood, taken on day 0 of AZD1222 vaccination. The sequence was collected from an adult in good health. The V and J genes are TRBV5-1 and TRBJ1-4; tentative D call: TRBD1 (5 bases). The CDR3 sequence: CASSLAGTGEKLFF. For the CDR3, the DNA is TGCGCCAGCAGCTTGGCAGGGACGGGAGAAAAACTGTTTTTT.